This T cell receptor (beta chain) was identified in a study of blood T cells in healthy people across ages. Primed by a sample-barcoded 5' primer and a J-beta primer mix, a second PCR proceeded for roughly 6 to 12 cycles. Each cDNA molecule received a tag from a template-switch adaptor that had 12 random nucleotides. Any given sample supplied a minimum of 3 million CDR3-containing paired-end reads. Each CDR3 protein gets one entry after TCRdb re-called the 5' RACE reads with MiXCR. Of fewer than 2,000,000 distinct CDR3 sequences listed, 35% to 50% were seen once; the top ten hold more than 20%. Per germline, CDR1 DFQATT and CDR2 SNEGSKA (reference sequence). CDR3 size: 12 residues. V dropped 0 bases and J dropped 0 bases, with 3 bases sitting between them.

The rearrangement uses TRBV20-1 and TRBJ2-7; D not certain. The receptor was isolated from a human donor in good health. Input material: blood. CDR3 loop: CSARDISYEQYF. CDR3 in DNA: TGCAGTGCTAGAGACATCTCCTACGAGCAGTACTTC.